This passage covers 13 T cell receptor beta chains from one sample sequenced in a study of cytomegalovirus exposure and HLA in healthy donors. The PCR had 60 Vbeta and 13 Jbeta primers. The assay was immunoSEQ multiplex PCR, and TCRdb's table has in-frame clones only and misses some. The sample lists approximately 280,000 clones; roughly 89% were seen once. The material sequenced was PBMCs. All receptors derive from a man in his forties in good health and CMV-seropositive.

The rearrangement links TRBV2 to TRBJ2-3; D is perhaps TRBD2 (6 bases). Germline V gene sequence: CDR1 SNHLY, CDR2 FYNNEI. V was clipped by 7 bases and J by 0 bases, with 11 bases between them. The CDR3 has 14 residues. The CDR3 loop reads CASKWEASTDTQYF. The CDR3 DNA reads TGTGCCAGCAAGTGGGAGGCTAGCACAGATACGCAGTATTTT.

The V gene is TRBV11-3, the J gene TRBJ2-5; tentatively, D is TRBD2 (5 bases). CDR1 is SGHNT, CDR2 YENEEA, per germline. V lost 1 base and J lost 5, with 8 bases in between. The CDR3 is made up of 13 amino acids. The CDR3 spells CASSLGRVETQYF. DNA for the CDR3: TGTGCCAGCAGCTTAGGGCGGGTGGAGACCCAGTACTTC.

The chain employs TRBV27 and TRBJ2-1, with TRBD2 matching over 9 bases. Germline V lookup: CDR1 MNHEY, CDR2 SMNVEV (reference sequence). There are 18 residues in the CDR3. Unmatched junction bases numbered 13, after V lost 5 bases and J lost 2 bases. This CDR3 reads CASSMPGLASAPYNEQFF. The CDR3 coding sequence is TGTGCCAGCAGTATGCCGGGACTAGCCTCGGCGCCCTACAATGAGCAGTTCTTC.

The V gene is TRBV4-1, the J gene TRBJ2-2, with 10 bases fitting TRBD2. V was pared by 4 bases and J by 0 bases, with 8 bases of the junction left unmatched. The length of the CDR3 is 18 residues. In germline, CDR1 is MGHRA, CDR2 YSYEKL. This CDR3 is CASSRVAGGSSNTGELFF. In nucleotides, the CDR3 is TGCGCCAGCAGCCGGGTAGCGGGAGGCTCTTCGAACACCGGGGAGCTGTTTTTT.

The chain combines TRBV18 with TRBJ2-1; 13 bases map to TRBD2. Germline CDR1 KGHSH, CDR2 LQKENI. J gave up 5 bases and V 4 bases, and 5 bases lay outside the gene matches. This CDR3 is 16 amino acids long. The CDR3 sequence: CASSQRGLAGNNEQFF. The CDR3 nucleotides are TGTGCCAGCTCACAGCGGGGACTAGCGGGGAACAATGAGCAGTTCTTC.

The chain carries TRBV7-6 and TRBJ2-1; 7 nucleotides line up with TRBD2. With V trimmed by 1 base and J by 9 bases, 12 bases remained unmatched. CDR3 length equals 16 residues. Germline CDR1 is SGHVS and CDR2 is FNYEAQ. CDR3 protein: CASSLEGREYIGEQFF. CDR3 sequence (DNA): TGTGCCAGCAGCTTAGAGGGGCGGGAGTACATCGGTGAGCAGTTCTTC.

The chain recombines TRBV5-1 with TRBJ2-2, with D tentatively TRBD2 (5 bases). The germline gives CDR1 SGHRS, CDR2 YFSETQ. V shed 4 bases and J shed 5 bases, with 12 bases lying between them. CDR3 length: 14 residues. The CDR3 coding sequence is TGCGCCAGCAGCACCCTCGGGGAGACCGGGGAGCTGTTTTTT. Residues: CASSTLGETGELFF.

The rearrangement uses TRBV2 and TRBJ2-3, with 8 bases identical to TRBD2. Germline CDR1 is SNHLY and CDR2 is FYNNEI. The V gene end was trimmed by 8 bases and the J gene end by 5 bases; junction bases not matched to a gene: 6. This CDR3 contains 13 residues. CDR3 loop: CASGREARDTQYF. In DNA form, the CDR3 reads TGTGCCAGCGGGCGGGAGGCGAGAGATACGCAGTATTTT.

The V call is TRBV7-3, the J call TRBJ2-3; 7 nucleotides match TRBD2. The CDR3 has 15 residues. J lost 6 bases, V lost 4 bases, and 10 bases had no gene match. CDR1 is SGHTA and CDR2 is FQGTGA in the germline V gene. As DNA, the CDR3 is TGTGCCAGCAGCTCCACTAGCGCCCCTGGGGATACGCAGTATTTT. Its translation: CASSSTSAPGDTQYF.

V is TRBV10-3 and J is TRBJ2-7; D possibly corresponds to TRBD1 (5 bases). V gave up 0 bases and J gave up 6 bases, with 12 bases separating them. Germline loops: CDR1 ENHRY, CDR2 SYGVKD. CDR3 size: 14 residues. CDR3 region: CAISESARVGEQYF. DNA for the CDR3: TGTGCCATCAGTGAGTCGGCCAGGGTGGGCGAGCAGTACTTC.

The J gene is TRBJ2-7, the V gene TRBV30; 7 bases match TRBD1. Germline values: CDR1 GTSNPN, CDR2 SVGIG (reference sequence). This CDR3 region has 13 residues. Germline trimming cut 5 bases from V and 3 bases from J; bases unmatched to any gene: 7. In DNA, the CDR3 is TGTGCCTGGTCTAGGGGGCGGCGCTACGAGCAGTACTTC. Amino acids: CAWSRGRRYEQYF.

The chain recombines TRBV11-2 with TRBJ2-6, with TRBD2 matching 13 bases. The CDR3 covers 16 residues. CDR1 and CDR2 from the germline V gene are SGHAT and FQNNGV. The ends lost 8 bases at V and 4 bases at J; junction bases unmatched: 5. CDR3 loop: CASGGLAGPGANVLTF. In DNA form, the CDR3 reads TGTGCCAGCGGGGGACTAGCGGGACCCGGGGCCAACGTCCTGACTTTC.

CDR3 residues: CASKDGQGVRNQPQHF. In nucleotides, the CDR3 is TGTGCCAGCAAGGACGGACAGGGGGTTCGAAATCAGCCCCAGCATTTT. V gene TRBV2 combines with J gene TRBJ1-5; the match to TRBD1 covers 10 bases. This CDR3 has 16 amino acids. CDR1 and CDR2 from the germline V gene are SNHLY and FYNNEI. V lost 7 bases, J lost 4 bases, and 10 bases stayed unmatched. The whole variable domain, filled in from reference TRBV2 and TRBJ1-5, reads EPEVTQTPSHQVTQMGQEVILRCVPISNHLYFYWYRQILGQKVEFLVSFYNNEISEKSEIFDDQFSVERPDGSNFTLKIRSTKLEDSAMYFCASKDGQGVRNQPQHFGDGTRLSIL.